This T cell receptor (beta chain) stems from a study of T cells in localized non-small cell lung cancer. Sequencing was performed with immunoSEQ multiplex PCR; in TCRdb, only in-frame clones are kept and a portion is missing. This sample has 100,000 to 150,000 clones, with about 89% found just once. The CDR3 sequence is 16 residues long. Trimming at V came to 6 bases and at J to 3 bases, leaving 9 bases not matched to a gene. The germline gives CDR1 SGHAT, CDR2 FQNNGV. This clonotype was obtained from an older female donor with stage I lung adenocarcinoma. Here the sequenced sample was peripheral blood, taken before any cancer treatment. The chain links TRBV11-2 to TRBJ1-5; 9 bases are a match to TRBD1. CDR3 sequence reads: CASSPDRGGHNQPQHF. The DNA for the CDR3 is TGTGCCAGCAGTCCGGACAGGGGTGGCCACAATCAGCCCCAGCATTTT.